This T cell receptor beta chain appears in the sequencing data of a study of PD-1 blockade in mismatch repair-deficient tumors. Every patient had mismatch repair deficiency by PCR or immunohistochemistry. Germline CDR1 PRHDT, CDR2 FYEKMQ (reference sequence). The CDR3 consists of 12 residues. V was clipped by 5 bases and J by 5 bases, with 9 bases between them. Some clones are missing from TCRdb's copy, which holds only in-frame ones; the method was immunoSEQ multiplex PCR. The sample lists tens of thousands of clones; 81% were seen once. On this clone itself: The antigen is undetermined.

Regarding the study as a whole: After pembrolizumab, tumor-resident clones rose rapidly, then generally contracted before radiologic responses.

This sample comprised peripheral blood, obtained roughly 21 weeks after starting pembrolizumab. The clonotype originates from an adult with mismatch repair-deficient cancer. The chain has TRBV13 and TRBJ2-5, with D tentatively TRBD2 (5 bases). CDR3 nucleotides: TGTGCCAGCAGCCCCGGGGTCGAGACCCAGTACTTC. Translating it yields CASSPGVETQYF. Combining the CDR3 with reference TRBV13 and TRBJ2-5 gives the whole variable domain AAGVIQSPRHLIKEKRETATLKCYPIPRHDTVYWYQQGPGQDPQFLISFYEKMQSDKGSIPDRFSAQQFSDYHSELNMSSLELGDSALYFCASSPGVETQYFGPGTRLLVL.